This T cell receptor beta chain appears in the sequencing data of a study of shared clonotypes between healthy human individuals (TCRdb year 2020). About the full investigation: Two women and a few men aged 18 to 49 years were included in the cohort. Each donor's leukapheresis produced roughly between roughly 0.85 and 9 billion PBMCs. The study deeply sequenced blood TCR repertoires of several healthy adults to estimate repertoire size and the extent of clonotype sharing between individuals. For each donor, three plates each were used for CD4 naive and CD4 memory, two plates were used for CD8 naive, and one plate was used for CD8 memory. To increase sequencing depth and limit assay-specific biases, TCR repertoire library preparation and sequencing were carried out by different laboratories using diverse techniques. The paper's findings and limits, for the study overall: Naive subsets generally had larger estimated clonotype richness than memory subsets did. Compared with non-shared clonotypes, clonotypes shared by all four sorted-subset donors had higher generation probabilities. The small number of donors limited the genetic and exposure-history diversity represented. Sampling was restricted to blood, and TCR repertoires in tissues likely differ from the TCR repertoires found in blood. Based on pairwise subsampling, the degree of clonotype sharing among donors was expected to be affected by sequencing depth. Incomplete sequencing was indicated by rarefaction of sorted-subset datasets, despite the large sequencing depth. Sharing across four donors was observed for 4.5% to 6.5% of naive CD4, around 3.5% of naive CD8, over 2% of memory CD4, and less than 0.45% of memory CD8 clonotypes.

In the case of this clone: Its specific antigen is unknown. The sample holds no much larger clone one base away, and base qualities are not on file.

Relative to germline, V is missing 6 bases and J is missing 5 bases, with 8 bases of the junction outside any gene match. From the cysteine through the phenylalanine, the CDR3 covers 15 amino acids. Just CDR3 DNA is preserved here, 45 bases in frame from base 1. The CDR1 and CDR2 encoded by the germline V gene are MGHRA and YSYEKL. Healthy HIV-negative adults with no recently reported acute infections or vaccinations were included as donors. Only Caucasian adults living in Nashville, Tennessee, USA were represented among the donors. CD4+ T cells were enriched by magnetic negative selection, after which naive cells were positively selected on CD45RA and the negative fraction was taken as the memory subset. Blood was obtained by leukapheresis, after which PBMCs were separated by Ficoll-Histopaque density gradient centrifugation and cryopreserved in liquid nitrogen vapor phase. Purity and quantity of every magnetically sorted T cell population were checked by analytical flow cytometry. Genomic DNA was isolated from each sorted fraction and quantified by UV absorbance on a Nanodrop 2000c.

Using the deep immunoSEQ assay, multiplex PCR amplified TCR CDR3 regions from genomic DNA. Extracted genomic DNA from each cell subset was spread evenly across all wells of several immunoSEQ 96-well plates, with each plate serving as a replicate. For sorted subsets, about 200 ng genomic DNA, equal to tens of thousands of T cell genomes, was loaded into each replicate PCR. Purified libraries were measured with a Qubit 3.0 fluorometer, size-checked on a Bioanalyzer 2100, and measured again with the KAPA Library Quantification kit. Every immunoSEQ 96-well plate was sequenced on a dedicated single-read 150-cycle Illumina NextSeq 550 flow cell. The paper's data handling went like this. Because the immunoSEQ output included only junctional sequences and no quality scores, the filtering could not be the same as the filtering used for full-length reads. To assign V/J genes and CDR3, sequences were annotated against IMGT germline references using PyIR, a Python wrapper for IgBLAST v1.9. Any read was removed if the V/J assignment was weak (E-value above 1e-6), the CDR3 was missing, or the read contained stop codons, out-of-frame junctions, or ambiguous translated residues. V3J clonotypes were defined by identical inferred V gene, J gene, and CDR3 amino acid sequence. Percentage overlap between repertoires was calculated by dividing the number of shared unique clonotypes by the size of the smaller repertoire. Richness of each repertoire was evaluated using RTK rarefaction, the Chao1 estimator, and Recon v2.1 estimates of unobserved clonotypes. OLGA was used to compute generation probabilities for all TCRbeta clonotypes that the gDNA method yielded from a handful of donors. Entries here come from immuneACCESS through TCRdb and include only in-frame sequences with V and J called. Some clones fail to appear in such tables; in the studies checked, an unresolved V gene covers under half of the shortfall, and the cause of the remainder is unknown. V, J and clone size are those of that table, while D and trimming were read from the DNA. Recorded for this sample are approximately 2.5 million clones; about 92% of them occurred a single time. The biggest ten clones account for over 0.12% of the sample.

The source of this sequence is a man between 18 and 29 years old in good health. Sequenced material: naive CD4+ T cells sorted from blood. The sample's cell subset or site, from its label and the paper: CD45RA+ positively selected. Recombination linked TRBV4-1 to TRBJ2-3; 10 bases in the junction line up with TRBD2. The DNA reads TGCGCCAGCAGACGACTAGCGGGTTATCAAGATACGCAGTATTTT. Its product reads: CASRRLAGYQDTQYF.